This entry is about one TCR beta chain. The CDR3 totals 13 residues. V lost 5 bases and J 3 bases, leaving 11 bases between the germline ends. The germline V gene has CDR1 MNHEY and CDR2 SMNVEV (reference sequence). The data stem from a study of blood T cell repertoires in COVID-19. Across the study: T cells, B-cell-depleted T cells, or PBMCs supplied cDNA or gDNA.

Participant ages covered roughly 18 to 90 years across about 25 US areas. Donors in Cohort 3 who had recovered were those with two negative PCRs, healthcare professional clearance, or resolution of their symptoms. Using immunoSEQ multiplex PCR, the repertoire was profiled, and TCRdb retains in-frame clones only, with some absent. The sample has roughly 250,000 clones, around 86% seen once. The clonotype comes from a woman aged 50 to 60 who had recovered from COVID-19. Sequencing was performed on PBMCs or T cells enriched from blood (not recorded which). The chain employs TRBV27 and TRBJ2-7, with D possibly being TRBD2 (5 bases). CDR3 bases: TGTGCCAGCAGTCCCAAAACTAGCTACGAGCAGTACTTC. Protein product: CASSPKTSYEQYF.